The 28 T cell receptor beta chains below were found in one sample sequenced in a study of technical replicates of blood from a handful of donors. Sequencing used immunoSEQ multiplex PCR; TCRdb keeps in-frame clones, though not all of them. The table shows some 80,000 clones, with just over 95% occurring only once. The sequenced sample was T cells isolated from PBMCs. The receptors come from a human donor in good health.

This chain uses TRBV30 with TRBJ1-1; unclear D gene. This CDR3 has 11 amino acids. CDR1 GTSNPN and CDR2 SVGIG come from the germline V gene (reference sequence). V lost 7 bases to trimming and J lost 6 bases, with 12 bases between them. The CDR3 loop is CASHLVSEAFF. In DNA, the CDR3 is TGTGCCTCGCACTTGGTGTCTGAAGCTTTCTTT.

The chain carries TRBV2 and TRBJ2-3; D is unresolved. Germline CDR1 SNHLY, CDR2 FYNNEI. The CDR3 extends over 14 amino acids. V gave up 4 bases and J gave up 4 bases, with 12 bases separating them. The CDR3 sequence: CASSGGSLADTQYF. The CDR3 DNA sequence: TGTGCCAGCAGTGGAGGAAGCCTCGCAGATACGCAGTATTTT. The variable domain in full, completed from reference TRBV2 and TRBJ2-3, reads EPEVTQTPSHQVTQMGQEVILRCVPISNHLYFYWYRQILGQKVEFLVSFYNNEISEKSEIFDDQFSVERPDGSNFTLKIRSTKLEDSAMYFCASSGGSLADTQYFGPGTRLTVL.

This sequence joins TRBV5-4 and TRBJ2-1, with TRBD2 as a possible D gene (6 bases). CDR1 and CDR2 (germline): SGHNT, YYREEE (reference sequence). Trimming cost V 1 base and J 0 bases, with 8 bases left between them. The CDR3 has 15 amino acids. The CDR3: CASSLRGSSYNEQFF. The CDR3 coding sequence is TGTGCCAGCAGCTTGCGGGGGAGCTCCTACAATGAGCAGTTCTTC.

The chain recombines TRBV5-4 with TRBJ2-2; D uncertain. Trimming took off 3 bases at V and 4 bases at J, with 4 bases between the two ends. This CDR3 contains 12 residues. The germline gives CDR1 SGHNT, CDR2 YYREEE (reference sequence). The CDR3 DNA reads TGTGCCAGCAGCTCGTTCACCGGGGAGCTGTTTTTT. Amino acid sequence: CASSSFTGELFF.

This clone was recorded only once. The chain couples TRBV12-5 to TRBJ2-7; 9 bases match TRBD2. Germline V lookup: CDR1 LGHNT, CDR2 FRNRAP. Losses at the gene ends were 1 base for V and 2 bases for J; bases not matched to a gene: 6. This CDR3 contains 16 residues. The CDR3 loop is CASGLGGRAGPYEQYF. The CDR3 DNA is TGTGCTAGTGGTTTGGGCGGGAGGGCCGGACCCTACGAGCAGTACTTC.

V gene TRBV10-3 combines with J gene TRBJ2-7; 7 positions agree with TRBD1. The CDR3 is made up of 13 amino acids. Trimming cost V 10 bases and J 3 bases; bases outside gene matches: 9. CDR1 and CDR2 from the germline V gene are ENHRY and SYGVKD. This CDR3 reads CATTTGWGYEQYF. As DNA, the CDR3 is TGTGCCACAACGACAGGGTGGGGCTACGAGCAGTACTTC.

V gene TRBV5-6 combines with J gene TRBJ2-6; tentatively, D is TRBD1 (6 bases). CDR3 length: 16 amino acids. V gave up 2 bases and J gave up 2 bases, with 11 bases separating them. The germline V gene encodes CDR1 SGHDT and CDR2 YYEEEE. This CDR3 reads CASSFISGAGANVLTF. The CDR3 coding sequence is TGTGCCAGCAGCTTTATCTCAGGGGCTGGGGCCAACGTCCTGACTTTC.

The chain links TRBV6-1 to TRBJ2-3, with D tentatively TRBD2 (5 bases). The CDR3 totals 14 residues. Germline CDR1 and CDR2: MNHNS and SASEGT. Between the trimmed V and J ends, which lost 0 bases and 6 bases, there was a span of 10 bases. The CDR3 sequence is CASSEAGAKDTQYF. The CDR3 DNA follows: TGTGCCAGCAGTGAAGCGGGAGCCAAGGATACGCAGTATTTT.

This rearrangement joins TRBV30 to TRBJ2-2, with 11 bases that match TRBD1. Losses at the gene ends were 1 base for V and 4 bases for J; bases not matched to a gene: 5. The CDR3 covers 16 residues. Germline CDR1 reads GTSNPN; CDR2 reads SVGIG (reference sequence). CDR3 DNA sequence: TGTGCCTGGAGTGGGGGACAGGGGGTTGTCACCGGGGAGCTGTTTTTT. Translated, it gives CAWSGGQGVVTGELFF.

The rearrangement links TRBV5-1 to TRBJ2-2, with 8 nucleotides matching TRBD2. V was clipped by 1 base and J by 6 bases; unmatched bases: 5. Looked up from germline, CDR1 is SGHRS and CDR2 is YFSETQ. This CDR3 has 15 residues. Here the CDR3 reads CASSLRAGGAGELFF. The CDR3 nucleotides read TGCGCCAGCAGCTTGAGGGCCGGGGGGGCCGGGGAGCTGTTTTTT.

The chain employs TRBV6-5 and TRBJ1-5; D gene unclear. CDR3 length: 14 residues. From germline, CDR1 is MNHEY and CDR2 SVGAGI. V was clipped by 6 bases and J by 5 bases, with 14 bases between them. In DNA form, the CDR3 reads TGTGCCAGCAGCTTAAGTGGGAGGTATCAGCCCCAGCATTTT. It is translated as CASSLSGRYQPQHF.

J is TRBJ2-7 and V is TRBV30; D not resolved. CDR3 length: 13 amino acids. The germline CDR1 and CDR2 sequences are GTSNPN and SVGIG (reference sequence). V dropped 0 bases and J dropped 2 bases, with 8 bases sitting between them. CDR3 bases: TGTGCCTGGAGTGTTTTCCGAGCCTACGAGCAGTACTTC. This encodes CAWSVFRAYEQYF. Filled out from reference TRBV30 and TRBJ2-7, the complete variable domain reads SQTIHQWPATLVQPVGSPLSLECTVEGTSNPNLYWYRQAAGRGLQLLFYSVGIGQISSEVPQNLSASRPQDRQFILSSKKLLLSDSGFYLCAWSVFRAYEQYFGPGTRLTVT.

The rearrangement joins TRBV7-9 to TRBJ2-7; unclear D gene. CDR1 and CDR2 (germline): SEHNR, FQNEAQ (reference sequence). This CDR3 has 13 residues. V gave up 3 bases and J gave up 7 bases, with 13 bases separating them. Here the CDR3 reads CASSFLQREEQYF. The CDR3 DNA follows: TGTGCCAGCAGCTTTCTCCAACGAGAAGAGCAGTACTTC.

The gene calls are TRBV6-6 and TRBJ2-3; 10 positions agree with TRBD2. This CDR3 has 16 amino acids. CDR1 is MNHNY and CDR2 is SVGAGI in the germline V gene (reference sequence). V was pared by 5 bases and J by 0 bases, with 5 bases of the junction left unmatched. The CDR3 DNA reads TGTGCCAGCAGTCCAAGCGGGAGGGCGAGCACAGATACGCAGTATTTT. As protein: CASSPSGRASTDTQYF.

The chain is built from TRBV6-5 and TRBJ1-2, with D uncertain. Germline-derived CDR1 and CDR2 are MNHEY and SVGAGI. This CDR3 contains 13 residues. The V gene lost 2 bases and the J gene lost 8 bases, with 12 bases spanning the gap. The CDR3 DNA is TGTGCCAGCAGTTACGGATTTTCCAGGGGCTACACCTTC. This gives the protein CASSYGFSRGYTF.

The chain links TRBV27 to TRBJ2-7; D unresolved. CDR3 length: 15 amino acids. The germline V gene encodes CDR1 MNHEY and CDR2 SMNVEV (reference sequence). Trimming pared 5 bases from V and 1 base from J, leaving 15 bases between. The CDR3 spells CASSLIDGASYEQYF. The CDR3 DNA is TGTGCCAGCAGTCTTATAGACGGAGCGTCCTACGAGCAGTACTTC.

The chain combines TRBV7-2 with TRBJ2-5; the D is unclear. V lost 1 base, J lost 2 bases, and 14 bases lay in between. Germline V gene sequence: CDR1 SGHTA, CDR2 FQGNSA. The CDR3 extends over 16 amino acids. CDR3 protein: CASSLDNWYRQETQYF. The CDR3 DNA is TGTGCCAGCAGCTTAGATAATTGGTACAGACAAGAGACCCAGTACTTC.

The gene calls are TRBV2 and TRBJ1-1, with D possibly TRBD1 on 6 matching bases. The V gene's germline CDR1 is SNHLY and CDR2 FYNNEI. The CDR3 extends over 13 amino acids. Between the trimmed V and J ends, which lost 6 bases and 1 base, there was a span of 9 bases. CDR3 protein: CASRKQGNTEAFF. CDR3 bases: TGTGCCAGCAGAAAACAGGGGAACACTGAAGCTTTCTTT.

The CDR3: CASSLSRTGRNTGELFF. The CDR3 DNA reads TGTGCCAGCAGCTTAAGCCGGACAGGAAGGAACACCGGGGAGCTGTTTTTT. This chain uses TRBV7-8 with TRBJ2-2, with TRBD1 identical over 7 bases. With 2 bases clipped from V and 1 base from J, the junction kept 7 bases outside the gene matches. This CDR3 is built from 17 residues. In germline, CDR1 is SGHVS, CDR2 FQNEAQ.

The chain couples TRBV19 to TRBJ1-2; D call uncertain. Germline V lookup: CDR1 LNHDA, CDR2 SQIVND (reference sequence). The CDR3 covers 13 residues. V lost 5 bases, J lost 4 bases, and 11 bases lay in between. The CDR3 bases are TGTGCCAGTAGTTACCCGGGATCCTATGGCTACACCTTC. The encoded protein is CASSYPGSYGYTF.

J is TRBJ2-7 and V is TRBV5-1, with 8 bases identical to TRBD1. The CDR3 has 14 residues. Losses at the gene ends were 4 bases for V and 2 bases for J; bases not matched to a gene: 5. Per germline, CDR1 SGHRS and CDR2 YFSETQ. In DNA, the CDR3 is TGCGCCAGCAGCCTCGGGACAGGAGCCTACGAGCAGTACTTC. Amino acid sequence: CASSLGTGAYEQYF.

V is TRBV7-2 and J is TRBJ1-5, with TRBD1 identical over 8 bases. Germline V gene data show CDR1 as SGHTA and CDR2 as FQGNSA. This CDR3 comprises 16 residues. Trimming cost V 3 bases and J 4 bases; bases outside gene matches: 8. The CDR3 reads CASSFSGGQGNQPQHF. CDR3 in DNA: TGTGCCAGCAGCTTCTCAGGGGGCCAGGGAAATCAGCCCCAGCATTTT.

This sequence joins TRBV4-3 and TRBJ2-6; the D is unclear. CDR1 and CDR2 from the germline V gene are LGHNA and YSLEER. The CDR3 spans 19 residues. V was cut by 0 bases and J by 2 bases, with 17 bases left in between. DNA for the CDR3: TGCGCCAGCAGCCAAGATCCAACAGTAACCGGCACTGGGGCCAACGTCCTGACTTTC. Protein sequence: CASSQDPTVTGTGANVLTF.

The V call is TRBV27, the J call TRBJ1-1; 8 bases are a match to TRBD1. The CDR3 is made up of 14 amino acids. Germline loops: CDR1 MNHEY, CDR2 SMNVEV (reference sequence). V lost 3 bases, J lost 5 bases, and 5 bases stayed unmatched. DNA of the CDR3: TGTGCCAGCAGTTTGGCCAGGGGGCAAACTGAAGCTTTCTTT. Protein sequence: CASSLARGQTEAFF.

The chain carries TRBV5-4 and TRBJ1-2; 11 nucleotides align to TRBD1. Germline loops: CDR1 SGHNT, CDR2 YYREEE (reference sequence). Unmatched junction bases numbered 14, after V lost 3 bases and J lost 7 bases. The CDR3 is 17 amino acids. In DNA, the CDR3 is TGTGCCAGCAGCTCAAATAGGGGGGACAGGGGGGCTCTTGGCTACACCTTC. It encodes CASSSNRGDRGALGYTF.

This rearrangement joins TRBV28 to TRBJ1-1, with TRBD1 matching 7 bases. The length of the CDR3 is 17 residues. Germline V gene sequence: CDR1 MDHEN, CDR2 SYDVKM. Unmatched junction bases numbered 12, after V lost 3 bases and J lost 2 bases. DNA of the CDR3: TGTGCCAGCAGTTTGAGGACAGGTCCCTATAAAAACACTGAAGCTTTCTTT. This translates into CASSLRTGPYKNTEAFF.

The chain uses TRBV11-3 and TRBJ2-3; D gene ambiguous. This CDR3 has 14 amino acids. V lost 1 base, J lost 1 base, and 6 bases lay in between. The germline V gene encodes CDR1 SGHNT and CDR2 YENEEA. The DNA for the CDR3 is TGTGCCAGCAGCTTAGGGGCAGGCACAGATACGCAGTATTTT. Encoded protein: CASSLGAGTDTQYF.

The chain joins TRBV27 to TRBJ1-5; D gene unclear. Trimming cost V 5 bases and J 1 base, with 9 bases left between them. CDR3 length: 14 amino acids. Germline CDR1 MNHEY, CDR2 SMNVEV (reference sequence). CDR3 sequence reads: CASSPNSSNQPQHF. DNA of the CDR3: TGTGCCAGCAGTCCTAATTCGAGCAATCAGCCCCAGCATTTT.